The 13 T cell receptor beta chains in this list originate from one sample, sequenced in a study of blood T cell repertoires in COVID-19. Repertoires were generated with immunoSEQ multiplex PCR, while TCRdb's copy carries only in-frame clones and drops some. The sample has fewer than 300,000 clones; around nine tenths are singletons. The material sequenced was peripheral blood. Receptors were obtained from a man aged 25 to 40 with acute or convalescent COVID-19.

The sample holds one count of this clone. V gene TRBV28 combines with J gene TRBJ2-2; 14 bases agree with TRBD2. Looked up from germline, CDR1 is MDHEN and CDR2 is SYDVKM. Unmatched junction bases numbered 4, after V lost 6 bases and J lost 4 bases. The CDR3 has 16 residues. The CDR3 sequence: CASSGTSGGPTGELFF. The CDR3 nucleotides are TGTGCCAGCAGCGGGACTAGCGGGGGTCCCACCGGGGAGCTGTTTTTT.

V usage is TRBV5-1 and J usage is TRBJ2-7, with TRBD2 identical over 8 bases. Germline V gene data show CDR1 as SGHRS and CDR2 as YFSETQ. Unmatched junction bases numbered 11, after V lost 4 bases and J lost 5 bases. The CDR3 is 15 residues long. Written as DNA, the CDR3 is TGCGCCAGCAGCGTAGCGGGGCAGGATTTCAACGAGCAGTACTTC. Its translation: CASSVAGQDFNEQYF.

The chain carries TRBV6-2 or TRBV6-3 and TRBJ1-5; D call uncertain. The CDR3 has 17 residues. Trimming stripped 2 bases from V and 4 bases from J, with 18 bases between. The germline gives CDR1 MNHEY, CDR2 SVGEGT. In DNA form, the CDR3 reads TGTGCCAGCAGTTACCGTTTCGATGCGAGCGCAAATCAGCCCCAGCATTTT. Protein: CASSYRFDASANQPQHF.

The chain joins TRBV6-5 to TRBJ2-1, with D tentatively TRBD1 (5 bases). The CDR3 covers 12 residues. Per germline, CDR1 MNHEY and CDR2 SVGAGI. V was shortened by 6 bases and J by 7 bases, with 10 bases between the two germline ends. CDR3 sequence reads: CASRSRANEQFF. The CDR3 DNA reads as TGTGCCAGCAGATCCAGGGCGAATGAGCAGTTCTTC.

The chain combines TRBV18 with TRBJ2-7; D perhaps matches TRBD2 (6 bases). Germline CDR1 is KGHSH and CDR2 is LQKENI. Trimming removed 6 bases from V and 6 bases from J, with 21 bases in between. The CDR3 contains 15 residues. Here the CDR3 reads CASSRTGTGNREQYF. For the CDR3, the DNA is TGTGCCAGCTCTCGAACCGGGACTGGGAACCGCGAGCAGTACTTC. Full variable domain (rest looked up from reference TRBV18 and TRBJ2-7): NAGVMQNPRHLVRRRGQEARLRCSPMKGHSHVYWYRQLPEEGLKFMVYLQKENIIDESGMPKERFSAEFPKEGPSILRIQQVVRGDSAAYFCASSRTGTGNREQYFGPGTRLTVT.

The V call is TRBV7-8, the J call TRBJ2-1; perhaps TRBD1 as D (7 bases). CDR1 SGHVS and CDR2 FQNEAQ come from the germline V gene. V lost 5 bases and J lost 5, with 16 bases in between. This CDR3 contains 15 residues. Here the CDR3 reads CASSTGDSPNNEQFF. For the CDR3, the DNA is TGTGCCAGCAGCACGGGGGACAGCCCTAACAATGAGCAGTTCTTC.

This clone was seen once. Sequence at one end of the junction differs from germline and may be a read error. V gene TRBV15 combines with J gene TRBJ2-7; 9 positions match TRBD1. The germline CDR1 and CDR2 sequences are LNHNV and YYDKDF (reference sequence). This CDR3 spans 12 amino acids. The CDR3 nucleotides read TGTGCCACCAGCAGAGAGGGACAGGGCGTTCACTTC. As protein: CATSREGQGVHF.

This sequence joins TRBV28 and TRBJ1-6, with D possibly being TRBD1 (6 bases). Trimming pared 4 bases from V and 7 bases from J, leaving 14 bases between. This CDR3 is 15 amino acids long. The germline gives CDR1 MDHEN, CDR2 SYDVKM. CDR3 residues: CASSSSGQVNSPLHF. DNA for the CDR3: TGTGCCAGCAGTTCGTCGGGACAAGTGAATTCACCCCTCCACTTT.

V gene TRBV19 combines with J gene TRBJ1-5; 7 bases match TRBD1. This CDR3 spans 18 amino acids. V shed 5 bases, J shed 2 bases, and the junction held 15 bases outside the gene matches. CDR1 is LNHDA, CDR2 SQIVND, per germline (reference sequence). The CDR3 coding sequence is TGTGCCAGTAGTCCCCGACAGGGAAGCCAATATGGCAATCAGCCCCAGCATTTT. Its protein is CASSPRQGSQYGNQPQHF.

The chain combines TRBV30 with TRBJ1-5, with D possibly being TRBD1 (5 bases). CDR1 and CDR2 from the germline V gene are GTSNPN and SVGIG (reference sequence). The CDR3 sequence is 12 residues long. The germline V and J ends were trimmed by 2 bases and 4 bases, with 6 bases remaining between them. Here the CDR3 reads CAWSQGNQPQHF. CDR3 nucleotides: TGTGCCTGGAGTCAGGGTAATCAGCCCCAGCATTTT. Full variable domain (outside the CDR3, taken from reference TRBV30 and TRBJ1-5): SQTIHQWPATLVQPVGSPLSLECTVEGTSNPNLYWYRQAAGRGLQLLFYSVGIGQISSEVPQNLSASRPQDRQFILSSKKLLLSDSGFYLCAWSQGNQPQHFGDGTRLSIL.

The V gene is TRBV19, the J gene TRBJ1-2, with TRBD1 matching 7 bases. Looked up from germline, CDR1 is LNHDA and CDR2 is SQIVND (reference sequence). The CDR3 has 12 residues. V lost 8 bases to trimming and J lost 5 bases; unmatched junction nucleotides: 5. CDR3 in DNA: TGTGCCAGTGCGAAGACAGGGTATGGCTACACCTTC. It translates to CASAKTGYGYTF.

The sample holds one count of this clone. V and J are TRBV12-3 or TRBV12-4 and TRBJ2-2; D is uncertain. V gave up 8 bases and J gave up 6 bases, with 13 bases separating them. The CDR3 is made up of 13 amino acids. The CDR3 sequence is CASALKLSGELFF. CDR3 coding DNA: TGTGCCAGCGCCCTCAAACTTTCCGGGGAGCTGTTTTTT.

This chain links TRBV2 with TRBJ1-2; TRBD1 agrees at 10 bases. Per germline, CDR1 SNHLY and CDR2 FYNNEI. V dropped 7 bases and J dropped 6; count of bases not matched to a gene: 8. The CDR3 consists of 14 residues. CDR3 in amino acids: CASTWDRGLDGYTF. In DNA, the CDR3 is TGTGCCAGCACCTGGGACAGGGGCCTAGATGGCTACACCTTC. Supplemented by reference TRBV2 and TRBJ1-2, the full variable domain reads EPEVTQTPSHQVTQMGQEVILRCVPISNHLYFYWYRQILGQKVEFLVSFYNNEISEKSEIFDDQFSVERPDGSNFTLKIRSTKLEDSAMYFCASTWDRGLDGYTFGSGTRLTVV.